Described below is a single T cell receptor beta chain sequence and its context. The CDR3 is made up of 14 amino acids. The trim removed 0 bases at V and 6 bases at J, leaving 2 bases unmatched. Per germline, CDR1 SGHRS and CDR2 YFSETQ. This sample stems from a study of shared clonotypes between healthy human individuals. Only CD45RO-negative cells positively selected for CCR7 counted as naive CD8 cells, so terminally differentiated effector memory CD45RA+ cells were excluded. Using immunoSEQ multiplex PCR, the repertoire was profiled, and TCRdb retains in-frame clones only, with some absent. The sample has about 800,000 clones; roughly 96% are singletons.

The sequenced material came from naive CD8+ T cells sorted from blood. The sequence derives from a man under 40 in good health. The V gene is TRBV5-1, the J gene TRBJ2-1; 8 nucleotides match TRBD1. CDR3 residues: CASSLGGQANEQFF. CDR3 sequence (DNA): TGCGCCAGCAGCTTGGGGGGACAGGCCAATGAGCAGTTCTTC.